This is a list of T cell receptor beta chains from one sample in a study of tumor-infiltrating lymphocytes in primary liver carcinoma. TCRdb reprocessed the multiplex PCR reads via MiXCR and lists one record per CDR3 protein. Of about 310,000 distinct CDR3 sequences listed, approximately 54% are singletons. The sequencing input was peripheral blood. The receptors shown here come from a woman in her 30s with primary liver carcinoma and hepatitis B virus infection. CDR3s include the opening cysteine and the closing phenylalanine or tryptophan. The D gene is left open where the match is weak.

J gene,D gene,V gene,CDR3 protein
TRBJ1-2,NA,TRBV7-8,CASSRSGGHYGCTF
TRBJ2-7,NA,TRBV5-6,CASSAGNSYEQHF
TRBJ2-1,NA,TRBV12-3/TRBV12-4,CASSRRTVSAYNEQFF
TRBJ2-2,TRBD1,TRBV6-1,CASSEGRGRRRTGELLF
TRBJ1-2,TRBD1,TRBV7-9,CVSSYGTGDGYTF
TRBJ2-5,TRBD1,TRBV11-2,CPNSLGDRDQETQYF
TRBJ1-1,NA,TRBV24-1,CATSEGGKNTEAFF
TRBJ1-2,NA,TRBV12-3/TRBV12-4,CASSLSPGAHRGYTF
TRBJ2-7,NA,TRBV6-6,CASRRQGRGNEQYF
TRBJ2-5,TRBD2,TRBV29-1,CSVMDREVGTQYF
TRBJ2-1,NA,TRBV6-1,CASSGRHRGYNEQFF
TRBJ1-1,TRBD1,TRBV6-1,CASSPRTGLTEAFF
TRBJ1-6,NA,TRBV6-5,CASSSDKGHITLHF
TRBJ2-1,TRBD2,TRBV6-5,CASSYSGGHSYNEQFF
TRBJ2-3,NA,TRBV7-9,CASGARGSTDTQYF
TRBJ2-1,TRBD1,TRBV10-2,CAGQGPYNEQFF
TRBJ2-5,TRBD2,TRBV12-3/TRBV12-4,CASSLFGLGEETQYF
TRBJ2-1,TRBD2,TRBV6-5,CASSRQGGRAQFF
TRBJ2-4,NA,TRBV13,CASSLASSKNIQYF
TRBJ2-6,TRBD1,TRBV13,CASRTGTGDRFGVNVLTF
TRBJ2-5,NA,TRBV6-2/TRBV6-3,CAGSPSHGRPFTQYF
TRBJ2-3,NA,TRBV11-3,CASSLAGPTDTQYF
TRBJ1-5,NA,TRBV30,CAWSVGALGNQPQHF
TRBJ1-1,TRBD1,TRBV29-1,CSVPKTGSATEAFF
TRBJ2-7,NA,TRBV12-3/TRBV12-4,CASSPAPFYEQYF
TRBJ1-5,TRBD1,TRBV10-2,CDITSIGTRGRLSNQPQHF
TRBJ2-7,NA,TRBV5-5,CASSTGFTYEQYF
TRBJ2-3,NA,TRBV4-3,CASSQELGSPRRRDTQYF
TRBJ2-1,TRBD2,TRBV29-1,CSVSRGRNEQFF
TRBJ2-7,TRBD2,TRBV7-9,CASSLGLAGGNYEHYF
TRBJ2-5,TRBD1,TRBV29-1,CSVEKGQVYQETQYF
TRBJ2-1,NA,TRBV7-8,CASSLAPAGTSYYEQFF
TRBJ1-1,NA,TRBV5-1,CASTVAGGTNNEAFF
TRBJ2-1,NA,TRBV11-3,CASSLVPGPGNEQFF
TRBJ2-3,TRBD2,TRBV4-3,CASKAGVRGVLDTQYF
TRBJ1-2,TRBD1,TRBV12-3/TRBV12-4,CASSFLPGQVLYGYTF
TRBJ2-1,TRBD2,TRBV24-1,CATSLGTSRYNEQFF
TRBJ1-1,NA,TRBV4-3,CASSQDPWQGFEAFF
TRBJ2-7,TRBD2,TRBV11-1,CASRGASGSYEQYF
TRBJ2-3,NA,TRBV10-3,CAISVGFTDTQYF
TRBJ1-4,TRBD1,TRBV28,CASSPATGKKEKLFF
TRBJ2-1,TRBD2,TRBV6-2/TRBV6-3,CASTLSGGRYNEQFF
TRBJ2-2,TRBD2,TRBV12-3/TRBV12-4,CASRAPGLGGVELFF
TRBJ2-3,NA,TRBV12-3/TRBV12-4,CASSLSGRDTQYF
TRBJ1-2,NA,TRBV4-3,CASSHTELEIYGYTF
TRBJ1-4,NA,TRBV12-3/TRBV12-4,CATSYRSTNEKLFF
TRBJ2-1,TRBD2,TRBV11-2,CASSLSLADVREQFF
TRBJ2-1,TRBD2,TRBV19,CASSILISGSKVF
TRBJ2-4,TRBD1,TRBV28,CASSSIKRGQAIAKNIQYF
TRBJ2-3,NA,TRBV12-3/TRBV12-4,CVSSLAYGDTDTQYF
TRBJ2-2,NA,TRBV12-5,CASTQGPGSCFF
TRBJ1-1,TRBD1,TRBV29-1,CSVSSTGGWTEAFF
TRBJ2-5,NA,TRBV4-1,CARSQSRVAQETQYF
TRBJ2-2,TRBD2,TRBV11-2,CASRVTSGSAGELFF